These T cell receptor beta chains were read from a single sample in a study of post-analysis software for immune sequencing data. TCRdb called the PCR reads again in MiXCR, with one record for every CDR3 protein. The profile covers 350,000 to 450,000 distinct CDR3 sequences, with approximately 39% appearing a single time and around 8% taken by the ten largest. Sequenced sample: blood. These receptor sequences come from a girl under 10 years old with multiple sclerosis. The CDR3 runs from the conserved cysteine through the conserved F or W. D genes are given only for firm matches. Part of the rows lack a size; the others show once, few, many or a class for expanded clones.

v_call	j_call	d_call	clone_size	cdr3_nt	cdr3_aa
TRBV12-3/TRBV12-4	TRBJ2-3	NA	few	TGTGCCAGCACCGTGTACGGACCTAGGGGGGCAGATACGCAGTATTTT	CASTVYGPRGADTQYF
TRBV20-1	TRBJ2-7	NA	few	TGCAGTGCAACCCAGGGCCACGAGCAGTACTTC	CSATQGHEQYF
TRBV14	TRBJ2-7	NA	NA	TGTGCCAGCAGCCATTTAGCCAGGGAGTACGAGCAGTACTTC	CASSHLAREYEQYF
TRBV6-1	TRBJ1-2	TRBD1	few	TGTGCCAGCAGGAAGGGGGCCGACTATGGCTACACCTTC	CASRKGADYGYTF
TRBV6-5	TRBJ2-4	NA	few	TGTGCCAGCAGACTCGACGGAACCAAAAACATTCAGTACTTC	CASRLDGTKNIQYF
TRBV11-1	TRBJ2-3	TRBD2	NA	TGTGCCAGCAGCCTCCCCCGAGCTAGCGGGACCCAGTTCACAGATACGCAGTATTTT	CASSLPRASGTQFTDTQYF
TRBV11-2	TRBJ1-4	NA	NA	TGTGCCAGCAGCAACTACAGGGCGCGAGGTGAAAAACTGTTTTTT	CASSNYRARGEKLFF
TRBV5-5	TRBJ1-1	NA	NA	TGTGCCAGCAGCTTGTCGGCGAGAACTGAAGCTTTCTTT	CASSLSARTEAFF
TRBV29-1	TRBJ2-3	TRBD1	NA	TGCAGCGTTGAAGGACTCGGACAGGAGGCCGGAGATACGCAGTATTTT	CSVEGLGQEAGDTQYF
TRBV20-1	TRBJ2-7	NA	NA	TGCAGTGCTACTAACCCCTACGAGCAGTACTTC	CSATNPYEQYF
TRBV12-3/TRBV12-4	TRBJ1-2	NA	few	TGTGCCAGCACCTCTTGGGTGACAGCAGGCTACACCTTC	CASTSWVTAGYTF
TRBV4-1	TRBJ1-2	NA	NA	TGCGCCAGCAGCCAAGTATCAAGACCTACCCCTAACTATGGCTACACCTTC	CASSQVSRPTPNYGYTF
TRBV28	TRBJ1-6	TRBD1	NA	TGTGCCAGCAGCCGGCTAGACAGGGGTTCACCCCTCCACTTT	CASSRLDRGSPLHF
TRBV7-9	TRBJ2-3	NA	NA	TGTGCCAGCAGCCAACTAGGCGCAGATACGCAGTATTTT	CASSQLGADTQYF
TRBV7-8	TRBJ2-7	NA	few	TGTGCCAGCAGCTTAGCTATGTCCTACGAGCAGTACTTC	CASSLAMSYEQYF
TRBV9	TRBJ1-4	NA	NA	TGTGCCAGCAGCACCCGAGGGGGTATTAATGAAAAACTGTTTTTT	CASSTRGGINEKLFF
TRBV20-1	TRBJ1-1	TRBD1	few	TGCAGTGCTACTAAGACAGGGATGAGGAACACTGAAGCTTTCTTT	CSATKTGMRNTEAFF
TRBV7-9	TRBJ2-3	NA	NA	TGTGCCAGCAGTCCGCTGTACGGGATCCCTCCTAGCACAGATACGCAGTATTTT	CASSPLYGIPPSTDTQYF
TRBV20-1	TRBJ2-4	TRBD2	few	TGCAGTGCTAGAGTGGGGCGGGAGTTGGGCAAAAACATTCAGTACTTC	CSARVGRELGKNIQYF
TRBV7-2	TRBJ2-7	NA	NA	TGTGCCAGCAGCTTCTGGGCCTACGAGCAGTACTTC	CASSFWAYEQYF
TRBV12-3/TRBV12-4	TRBJ2-7	TRBD1	NA	TGTGCCAGCAGTTTTGGTTGTGAGGGACAGTCCTACGAGCAGTACTTC	CASSFGCEGQSYEQYF
TRBV7-3	TRBJ2-1	NA	few	TGTGCCAGCAGCTTAACTGTCGAAAACAATGAGCAGTTCTTC	CASSLTVENNEQFF
TRBV18	TRBJ1-2	TRBD1	few	TGTGCCAGCTCAGGTGGACAGGGTTATGGCTACACCTTC	CASSGGQGYGYTF
TRBV20-1	TRBJ2-3	TRBD2	few	TGCAGTGCTTTGACTAGCGGCAGCACAGATACGCAGTATTTT	CSALTSGSTDTQYF
TRBV7-2	TRBJ2-5	TRBD2	NA	TGTGCCAGCAGCCAGACGGGACTAGCGGGAGAGACCCAGTACTTC	CASSQTGLAGETQYF
TRBV7-8	TRBJ1-6	NA	NA	TGTGCCAGCAGCTTGCTGGGAACAGGCACAGGTTCACCCCTCCACTTT	CASSLLGTGTGSPLHF
TRBV29-1	TRBJ2-1	NA	few	TGCAGCGTTGTCCCAAATAATGAGCAGTTCTTC	CSVVPNNEQFF
TRBV6-5	TRBJ1-1	NA	few	TGTGCCAGCAGTTACGGGGGGCGGGACACTGAAGCTTTCTTT	CASSYGGRDTEAFF
TRBV12-3/TRBV12-4	TRBJ1-4	NA	NA	TGTGCCAGCAGTCGAGAAGGTTTTACTAATGAAAAACTGTTTTTT	CASSREGFTNEKLFF
TRBV12-3/TRBV12-4	TRBJ2-1	NA	NA	TGTGCCAGCAGCCTTGGGCCAGGACTGAACTACAATGAGCAGTTCTTC	CASSLGPGLNYNEQFF
TRBV6-1	TRBJ2-6	NA	few	TGTGCCAGCAGTCAGCAGGGTACTGGCTCTGGGGCCAACGTCCTGACTTTC	CASSQQGTGSGANVLTF
TRBV6-5	TRBJ2-7	NA	few	TGTGCCAGCAGTTACTCTGGCCCCTTCTCCTACGAGCAGTACTTC	CASSYSGPFSYEQYF
TRBV5-1	TRBJ2-5	TRBD2	few	TGCGCCAGCAGCTTGGGGTCTAGCGGGGCGGTAGAGACCCAGTACTTC	CASSLGSSGAVETQYF
TRBV11-2	TRBJ2-7	NA	NA	TGTGCCAGCAGCTCGCCGGATGAGACAGAGGGGAACGAGCAGTACTTC	CASSSPDETEGNEQYF
TRBV7-6	TRBJ2-1	TRBD2	NA	TGTGCCAGCAGCTTAGCGGCGGCTATCGGGAGGGATGGCCATGAGCAGTTCTTC	CASSLAAAIGRDGHEQFF
TRBV28	TRBJ2-1	TRBD2	NA	TGTGCTTGGGGACTAGCGGGAGCCACCGGGGTCGATGAGCAGTTCTTC	CAWGLAGATGVDEQFF
TRBV7-2	TRBJ1-5	NA	NA	TGTGTCAGCAGCTTAGCGTCTAGCAATCAGCCCCAGCATTTT	CVSSLASSNQPQHF
TRBV12-3/TRBV12-4	TRBJ2-3	TRBD2	NA	TGTGCCAGCAGTTTAAGAAGCGGGAGCCCAGATGCGCAGTATTTT	CASSLRSGSPDAQYF
TRBV29-1	TRBJ2-7	NA	NA	TGCAGCGTTGAAGGGTCAGGGGCGGGGTCCTACGAGCAGTACTTC	CSVEGSGAGSYEQYF
TRBV5-1	TRBJ1-1	NA	NA	TGCGCCAGCAGCCCGCAGGGGACGAACACTGAAGCTTTCTTT	CASSPQGTNTEAFF
TRBV6-5	TRBJ1-4	NA	once	TGTGCCAGCAGTTCTCCAATTCGGGCCCGCAGGCCAACTAATGAAAAACTGTTTTTT	CASSSPIRARRPTNEKLFF
TRBV15	TRBJ2-5	NA	NA	TGTGCCACCAGCAGAGATAACCGTGACCAGTACTTC	CATSRDNRDQYF
TRBV6-1	TRBJ2-1	TRBD1	NA	TGTGCCAGCAGTGATGAGGGGGCAGGGCCGGATGAGCAGTTCTTC	CASSDEGAGPDEQFF
TRBV5-1	TRBJ2-1	NA	NA	TGCGCCAGCAGCTCGGACGGGGGTCAGGGTTACAATGAGCAGTTCTTC	CASSSDGGQGYNEQFF
TRBV6-5	TRBJ2-1	NA	NA	TGTGCCAGCAGTCAAGTCGTAGGGGTAGGGCATGAGCAGTTCTTC	CASSQVVGVGHEQFF
TRBV4-1	TRBJ1-1	NA	few	TGCGCCAGCAGCCAAGGTAGAAGGGCAGCTTTCTTT	CASSQGRRAAFF